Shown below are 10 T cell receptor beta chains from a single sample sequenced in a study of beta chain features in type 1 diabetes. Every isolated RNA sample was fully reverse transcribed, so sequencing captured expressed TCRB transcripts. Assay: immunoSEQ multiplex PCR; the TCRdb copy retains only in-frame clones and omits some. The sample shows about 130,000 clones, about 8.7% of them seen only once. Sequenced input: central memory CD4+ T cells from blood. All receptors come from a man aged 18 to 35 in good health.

CDR3: CSGQLNEQFF. CDR3 coding DNA: TGCAGTGGTCAACTCAATGAGCAGTTCTTC. The rearrangement joins TRBV20-1 to TRBJ2-1; no reliable D call. Germline V gene data show CDR1 as DFQATT and CDR2 as SNEGSKA (reference sequence). CDR3 size: 10 residues. Trimming removed 7 bases from V and 6 bases from J, with 7 bases in between.

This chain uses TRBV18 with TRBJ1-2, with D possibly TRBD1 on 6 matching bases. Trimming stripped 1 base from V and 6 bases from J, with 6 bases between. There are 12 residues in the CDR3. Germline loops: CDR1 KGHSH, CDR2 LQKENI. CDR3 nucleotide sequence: TGTGCCAGCTCACCACGGACAGATGGCTACACCTTC. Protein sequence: CASSPRTDGYTF.

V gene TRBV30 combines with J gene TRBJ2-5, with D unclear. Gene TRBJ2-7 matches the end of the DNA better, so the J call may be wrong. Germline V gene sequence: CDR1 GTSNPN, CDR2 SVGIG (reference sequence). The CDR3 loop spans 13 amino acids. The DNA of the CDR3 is TGTGCCTGGAGCTCCGGCAGCGTCTACGAGCAGTACTTC. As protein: CAWSSGSVYEQYF.

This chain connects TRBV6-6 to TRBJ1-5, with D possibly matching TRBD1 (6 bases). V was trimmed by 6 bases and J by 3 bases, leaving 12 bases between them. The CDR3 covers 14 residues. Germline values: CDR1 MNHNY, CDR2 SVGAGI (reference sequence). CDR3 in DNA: TGTGCCAGCAGAGGGGGGGCAGACAATCAGCCCCAGCATTTT. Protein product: CASRGGADNQPQHF.

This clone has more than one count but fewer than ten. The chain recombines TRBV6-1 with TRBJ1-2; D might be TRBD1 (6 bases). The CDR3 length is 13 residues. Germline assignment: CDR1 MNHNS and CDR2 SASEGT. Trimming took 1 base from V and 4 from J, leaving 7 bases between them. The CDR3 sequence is CASSEVQGYGYTF. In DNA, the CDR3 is TGTGCCAGCAGTGAAGTACAGGGCTATGGCTACACCTTC.

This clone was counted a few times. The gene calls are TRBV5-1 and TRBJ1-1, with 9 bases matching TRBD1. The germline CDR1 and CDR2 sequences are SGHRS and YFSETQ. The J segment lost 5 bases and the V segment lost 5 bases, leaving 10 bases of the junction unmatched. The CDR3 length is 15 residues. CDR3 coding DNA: TGCGCCAGCAGAGTAGGACAGGGGCCCCTTACTGAAGCTTTCTTT. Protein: CASRVGQGPLTEAFF.

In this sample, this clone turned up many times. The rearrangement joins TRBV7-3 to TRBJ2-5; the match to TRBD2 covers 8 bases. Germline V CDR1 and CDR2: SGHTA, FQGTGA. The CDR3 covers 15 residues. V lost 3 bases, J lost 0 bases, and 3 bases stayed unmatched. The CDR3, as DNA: TGTGCCAGCAGCTTCTACGGGGGGGACCAAGAGACCCAGTACTTC. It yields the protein CASSFYGGDQETQYF.

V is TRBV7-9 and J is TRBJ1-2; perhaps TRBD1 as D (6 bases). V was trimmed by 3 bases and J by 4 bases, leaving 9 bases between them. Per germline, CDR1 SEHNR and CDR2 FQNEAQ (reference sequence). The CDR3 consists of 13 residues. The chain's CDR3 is CASSFNRAYGYTF. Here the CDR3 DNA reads TGTGCCAGCAGCTTCAACAGGGCCTATGGCTACACCTTC.

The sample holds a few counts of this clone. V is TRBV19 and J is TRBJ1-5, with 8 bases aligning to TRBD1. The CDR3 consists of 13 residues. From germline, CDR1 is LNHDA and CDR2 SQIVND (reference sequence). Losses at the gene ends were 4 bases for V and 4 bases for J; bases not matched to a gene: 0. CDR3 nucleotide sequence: TGTGCCAGTAGTAGACAGGGGAATCAGCCCCAGCATTTT. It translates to CASSRQGNQPQHF.

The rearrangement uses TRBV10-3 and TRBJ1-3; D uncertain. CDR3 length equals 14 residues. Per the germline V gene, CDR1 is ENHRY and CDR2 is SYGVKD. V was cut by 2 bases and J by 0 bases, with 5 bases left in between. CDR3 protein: CAISEPSSGNTIYF. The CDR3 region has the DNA TGTGCCATCAGTGAGCCGAGCTCTGGAAACACCATATATTTT.